This is a list of T cell receptor beta chains from one sample in a study of CD8 T cells in Susac syndrome. TCRdb fed the immunoSEQ multiplex PCR reads into MiXCR, producing one record per CDR3 protein. The sample holds about 210,000 distinct CDR3 sequences, approximately 95% seen once. The specimen was CD4+ T cells from PBMCs. These receptors were taken from a human donor with multiple sclerosis. CDR3s include the opening cysteine and the closing phenylalanine or tryptophan. The order of the fields is J gene, V gene, D gene, clone size, CDR3 DNA, CDR3 protein. The D gene is left open where the match is weak. Clone size appears in some rows only: once, few, many, or a class for an expanded clone.

>TRBJ2-7|TRBV15|-|-
TGTGCCACCAGCCTCAAGGGGCCTTACGAGCAGTACTTC
CATSLKGPYEQYF
>TRBJ1-5|TRBV28|-|-
TGTGCCAGCAGTTTCAGTTCTAGCAGCAATCAGCCCCAGCATTTT
CASSFSSSSNQPQHF
>TRBJ2-5|TRBV3-1|-|-
TGTGCCAGCAGCCAAGATTACAGACAAGAGACCCAGTACTTC
CASSQDYRQETQYF
>TRBJ1-1|TRBV7-2|-|-
TGTGCCAGCAGCTTAGCCCGGACGCTGAACACTGAAGCTTTCTTT
CASSLARTLNTEAFF
>TRBJ2-7|TRBV15|-|-
TGTGCCACCAGCCGGGGGAAACCGGCCTCCGAGCAGTACTTC
CATSRGKPASEQYF
>TRBJ2-3|TRBV6-5|TRBD2|-
TGTGCCAGCAGCTCCTTCGGACTAGCGGGAGGCACAGATACGCAGTATTTT
CASSSFGLAGGTDTQYF
>TRBJ2-3|TRBV28|-|-
TGTGCCAGCAGGGGGAGGGATACGCAGTATTTT
CASRGRDTQYF
>TRBJ2-1|TRBV2|TRBD2|-
TGTGCCAGCATGAGGACTAGCGGCCAAAGGGATGAGCAGTTCTTC
CASMRTSGQRDEQFF
>TRBJ2-1|TRBV3-1|-|-
TGTGCCAGCAGCTACATGGGGCTGTACAATGAGCAGTTCTTC
CASSYMGLYNEQFF
>TRBJ2-5|TRBV27|TRBD2|once
TGTGCCAGCAGTCGTGGACTAGGACAAGAGACCCAGTACTTC
CASSRGLGQETQYF
>TRBJ2-4|TRBV6-5|-|-
TGTGCCAGCAGTTACACCCAGGTTCGGACCATTCAGTACTTC
CASSYTQVRTIQYF
>TRBJ2-3|TRBV15|-|-
TGTGCCACCAGCAGAGCACTTTCGGGGGCAGATACGCAGTATTTT
CATSRALSGADTQYF
>TRBJ1-2|TRBV29-1|-|-
TGCAGCGTTGGTCCCGAGTTCTATGGCTACACCTTC
CSVGPEFYGYTF
>TRBJ1-4|TRBV20-1|-|-
TGCAGTGCTAGAGATCGCCTTGGAGGTGAAAAACTGTTTTTT
CSARDRLGGEKLFF
>TRBJ1-2|TRBV12-3/TRBV12-4|-|-
TGTGCCAGTAGGGGGTTGGGCTACACCTTC
CASRGLGYTF
>TRBJ1-4|TRBV7-9|TRBD1|-
TGTGCCAGCAGCCACCGGGACAGAGATGAAAAACTGTTTTTT
CASSHRDRDEKLFF
>TRBJ2-7|TRBV18|-|-
TGTGCCAGCTCACCAAGCAAAGCCTACGAGCAGTACTTC
CASSPSKAYEQYF
>TRBJ2-5|TRBV28|-|-
TGTGCCAGCAGTTTATTAGGGGGGCGGTTACAAGAGACCCAGTACTTC
CASSLLGGRLQETQYF
>TRBJ2-7|TRBV4-2|TRBD2|-
TGTGCCAGCAGTTCCCTAGCGGGGGCGACCTACGAGCAGTACTTC
CASSSLAGATYEQYF
>TRBJ2-7|TRBV27|TRBD1|-
TGTGCCAGCAGTCTAAATACGGGACAGGGCTACGAGCAGTACTTC
CASSLNTGQGYEQYF
>TRBJ1-2|TRBV20-1|-|-
TGCAGTGCTTATGGGTCGTCGGGTGGCTACACCTTC
CSAYGSSGGYTF
>TRBJ1-5|TRBV6-4|-|-
TGTGCCAGCAGTGACTTTGGGCGCCGGCCCCAGCATTTT
CASSDFGRRPQHF
>TRBJ2-5|TRBV3-1|-|-
TGTGCCAGCAGCCAGCCCTCAATTTTGAGGGGGGAGACCCAGTACTTC
CASSQPSILRGETQYF
>TRBJ1-6|TRBV5-6|-|-
TGTGCCAGCAGCTTCCAGGGCGGCTCCTATAATTCACCCCTCCACTTT
CASSFQGGSYNSPLHF
>TRBJ1-1|TRBV5-1|-|-
TGCGCCAGCAGCTTGGTCCCGGAGACTGAAGCTTTCTTT
CASSLVPETEAFF
>TRBJ2-7|TRBV14|-|-
TGTGCCAGCAGCCAAGTTAGAACCTACGAGCAGTACTTC
CASSQVRTYEQYF
>TRBJ2-5|TRBV29-1|TRBD1|once
TGCAGCGTTGTCCCCGGACAGGGGAAACAAGAGACCCAGTACTTC
CSVVPGQGKQETQYF
>TRBJ2-5|TRBV27|-|-
TGTGCCAGCAGTTTCCGGGGCGGGACCCAGTACTTC
CASSFRGGTQYF
>TRBJ2-3|TRBV29-1|-|-
TGCAGCGTTGCCTACACAGATACGCAGTATTTT
CSVAYTDTQYF
>TRBJ2-3|TRBV9|TRBD2|-
TGTGCCAGCAGCGGGTGGACTAGCGGGAGCACAGATACGCAGTATTTT
CASSGWTSGSTDTQYF
>TRBJ1-5|TRBV30|-|once
TGTGCCTGGGGACACCGCCAGAGGGGAAGCAATCAGCCCCAGCATTTT
CAWGHRQRGSNQPQHF
>TRBJ1-5|TRBV10-3|-|-
TGTGCCATCAGTGAGGACAGACTTAGCAATCAGCCCCAGCATTTT
CAISEDRLSNQPQHF
>TRBJ1-1|TRBV25-1|-|-
TGTGCCAGCAGTCCCTATGGACGGTTGAACACTGAAGCTTTCTTT
CASSPYGRLNTEAFF
>TRBJ2-1|TRBV20-1|-|-
TGCAGTGCTTCCCTCCGGGACGGTTACAATGAGCAGTTCTTC
CSASLRDGYNEQFF
>TRBJ1-2|TRBV29-1|-|once
TGCAGCGTTGATAGGGCCACGGGTGGCTACACCTTC
CSVDRATGGYTF
>TRBJ2-1|TRBV30|-|-
TGTGCCTGGAGTCGCCCTAGCGTGGGGCAGTTCTTC
CAWSRPSVGQFF
>TRBJ2-3|TRBV3-1|TRBD2|-
TGTGCCAGCAGCACCAAGCTCACTAGCGGTCCAGATACGCAGTATTTT
CASSTKLTSGPDTQYF
>TRBJ1-2|TRBV6-1|-|-
TGTGCCACCGGACAGCTCTATGGCTACACCTTC
CATGQLYGYTF